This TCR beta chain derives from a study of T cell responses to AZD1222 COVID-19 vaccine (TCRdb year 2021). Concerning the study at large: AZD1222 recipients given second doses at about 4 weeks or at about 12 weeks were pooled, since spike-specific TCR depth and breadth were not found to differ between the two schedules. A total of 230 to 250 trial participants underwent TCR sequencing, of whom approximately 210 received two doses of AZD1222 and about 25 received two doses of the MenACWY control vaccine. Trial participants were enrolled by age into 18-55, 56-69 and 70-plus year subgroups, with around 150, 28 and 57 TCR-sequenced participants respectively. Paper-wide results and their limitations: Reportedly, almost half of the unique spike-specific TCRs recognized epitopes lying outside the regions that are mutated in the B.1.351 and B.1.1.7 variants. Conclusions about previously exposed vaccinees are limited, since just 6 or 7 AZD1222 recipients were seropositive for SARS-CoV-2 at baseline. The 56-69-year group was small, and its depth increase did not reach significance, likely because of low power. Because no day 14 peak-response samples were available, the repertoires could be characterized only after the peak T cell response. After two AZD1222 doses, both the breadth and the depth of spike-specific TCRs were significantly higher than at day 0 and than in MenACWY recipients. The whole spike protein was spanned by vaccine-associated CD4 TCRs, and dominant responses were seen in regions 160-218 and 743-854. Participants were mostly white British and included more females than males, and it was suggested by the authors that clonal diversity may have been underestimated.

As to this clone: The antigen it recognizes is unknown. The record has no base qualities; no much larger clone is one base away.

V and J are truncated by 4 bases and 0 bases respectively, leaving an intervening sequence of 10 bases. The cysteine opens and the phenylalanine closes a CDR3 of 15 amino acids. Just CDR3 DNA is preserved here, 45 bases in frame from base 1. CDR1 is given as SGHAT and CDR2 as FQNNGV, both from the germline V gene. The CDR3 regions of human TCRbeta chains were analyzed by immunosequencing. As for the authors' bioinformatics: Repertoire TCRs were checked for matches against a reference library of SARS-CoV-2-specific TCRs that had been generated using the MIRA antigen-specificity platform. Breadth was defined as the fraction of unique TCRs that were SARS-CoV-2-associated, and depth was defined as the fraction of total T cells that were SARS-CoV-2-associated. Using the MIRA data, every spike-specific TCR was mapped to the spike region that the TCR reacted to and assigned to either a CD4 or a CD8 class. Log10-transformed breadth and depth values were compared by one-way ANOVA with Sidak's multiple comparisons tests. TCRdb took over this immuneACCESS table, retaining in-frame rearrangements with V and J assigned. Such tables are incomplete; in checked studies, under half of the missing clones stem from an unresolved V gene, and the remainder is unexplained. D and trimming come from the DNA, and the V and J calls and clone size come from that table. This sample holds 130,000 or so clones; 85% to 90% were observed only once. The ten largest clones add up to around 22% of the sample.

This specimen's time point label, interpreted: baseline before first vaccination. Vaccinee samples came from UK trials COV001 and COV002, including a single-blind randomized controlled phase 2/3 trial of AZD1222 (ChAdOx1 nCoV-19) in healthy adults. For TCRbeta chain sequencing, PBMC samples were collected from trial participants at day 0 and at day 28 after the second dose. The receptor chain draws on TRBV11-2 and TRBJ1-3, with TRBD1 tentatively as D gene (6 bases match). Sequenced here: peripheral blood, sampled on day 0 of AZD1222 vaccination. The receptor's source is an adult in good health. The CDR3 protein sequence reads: CASSSGDYSGNTIYF. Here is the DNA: TGTGCCAGCAGCTCAGGGGATTACTCTGGAAACACCATATATTTT.